This T cell receptor (beta chain) was retrieved from a study of blood T cell repertoires in COVID-19. Study context: Sites in the United States, Italy and Spain provided acute and convalescent COVID-19 samples. T cells, B-cell-depleted T cells, or PBMCs provided the cDNA or gDNA that served as material.

Followed longitudinally, the Seattle patients had been enrolled during active infection. In the original analysis: Estimated nucleated cell counts came from reference gene primer amplification. Here immunoSEQ multiplex PCR was the method, and the copy in TCRdb shows in-frame clones only, minus some. That table furnishes V, J and clone size, whereas the DNA furnished D and trimming. The sample lists around 180,000 clones, 80% to 90% occurring once. The sequenced sample was peripheral blood. The TCR was taken from a woman of 80 years or more with COVID-19, enrolled during active disease.

CDR3 sequence reads: CASSQGVTGASSYEQYF. DNA of the CDR3: TGCGCCAGCAGCCAAGGGGTGACAGGGGCCAGCTCCTACGAGCAGTACTTC. The chain couples TRBV4-1 to TRBJ2-7; 8 bases fit TRBD1. The CDR3 is 17 amino acids. With V trimmed by 1 base and J by 0 bases, 8 bases remained unmatched. Germline values: CDR1 MGHRA, CDR2 YSYEKL.